This is a list of T cell receptor beta chains from one sample in a study of blood T cell repertoires in COVID-19. This table comes from immunoSEQ multiplex PCR, and its TCRdb copy is limited to in-frame clones, with some not included. The table shows 430,000 or so clones, with about 88% occurring only once. The source material was PBMCs or T cells enriched from blood (not recorded which). The source is a woman between 18 and 29 years old who had been exposed to COVID-19. CDR3s include the opening cysteine and the closing phenylalanine or tryptophan. The D gene is left open where the match is weak. Clone size is given for some rows only: seen once, a few or many times, or a class if the clone is expanded.

TRBJ2-7 TRBV11-2 - - CASSFGREQYF TGTGCCAGCAGCTTTGGGCGCGAGCAGTACTTC
TRBJ1-1 TRBV27 TRBD1 - CASRYRGHTTEAFF TGTGCCAGCAGGTACAGGGGGCATACCACTGAAGCTTTCTTT
TRBJ2-7 TRBV6-5 TRBD1 - CASSRDRGINEQYF TGTGCCAGCAGCCGGGACAGGGGTATCAACGAGCAGTACTTC
TRBJ2-7 TRBV24-1 - - CATSDTGGQTYEQYF TGTGCCACCAGTGACACGGGCGGGCAGACCTACGAGCAGTACTTC
TRBJ2-5 TRBV28 - - CASSLNLETQYF TGTGCCAGCAGTTTAAATCTAGAGACCCAGTACTTC
TRBJ2-7 TRBV10-2 - once CASSGTEAGYYEQYF TGCGCCAGCAGTGGGACAGAAGCAGGTTACTACGAGCAGTACTTC
TRBJ1-1 TRBV7-8 TRBD1 few CASSFPRSGGANTEAFF TGTGCCAGCAGCTTCCCCAGATCAGGGGGCGCGAACACTGAAGCTTTCTTT
TRBJ2-7 TRBV7-8 - - CASRSTRDNLLYEQYF TGTGCCAGCAGATCCACCCGGGACAACCTACTCTACGAGCAGTACTTC
TRBJ2-7 TRBV7-6 TRBD1 - CASSLLQGQEQYF TGTGCCAGCAGCTTACTACAGGGGCAAGAGCAGTACTTC
TRBJ1-4 TRBV2 TRBD1 - CASRFDRAYEKLFF TGTGCCAGCAGATTTGACAGGGCATACGAAAAACTGTTTTTT
TRBJ2-7 TRBV11-2 - - CASSFLEYEQYF TGTGCCAGCAGCTTCCTAGAATACGAGCAGTACTTC
TRBJ2-1 TRBV29-1 TRBD2 once CSVATSGNEQFF TGCAGCGTTGCTACTAGCGGGAATGAGCAGTTCTTC
TRBJ1-5 TRBV5-8 - once CASSLAWGGNQPQHF TGTGCCAGCAGCTTGGCCTGGGGCGGCAATCAGCCCCAGCATTTT
TRBJ2-7 TRBV29-1 - - CSARDFSYEQYF TGCAGCGCTCGGGACTTCTCCTACGAGCAGTACTTC
TRBJ2-7 TRBV11-2 - - CASSFPHSAGRDYEQYF TGTGCCAGCAGCTTCCCCCACTCCGCGGGACGGGACTACGAGCAGTACTTC
TRBJ1-4 TRBV27 - - CASSTGLTNEKLFF TGTGCCAGCAGCACAGGGTTAACTAATGAAAAACTGTTTTTT
TRBJ1-1 TRBV5-1 - few CASSLTPRNTEAFF TGCGCCAGCAGCTTAACACCACGGAACACTGAAGCTTTCTTT
TRBJ2-7 TRBV5-1 TRBD1 - CASSFGGQGAYEQYF TGCGCCAGCAGCTTCGGGGGACAGGGGGCCTACGAGCAGTACTTC
TRBJ1-2 TRBV10-3 - - CAIRADRSTGYTF TGTGCCATCAGAGCGGACCGAAGCACTGGCTACACCTTC
TRBJ1-1 TRBV3-1/TRBV3-2 - once CASSQTGRDTEAFF TGTGCCAGCAGCCAAACAGGGAGGGATACTGAAGCTTTCTTT
TRBJ1-1 TRBV2 - - CASSGNRETEAFF TGTGCCAGCAGTGGGAACAGGGAAACTGAAGCTTTCTTT
TRBJ2-3 TRBV4-3 TRBD2 - CASSLSGGADDTQYF TGCGCCAGCAGCCTTAGCGGGGGGGCCGACGATACGCAGTATTTT